This passage covers 31 T cell receptor beta chains from one sample sequenced in a study of shared clonotypes between healthy human individuals. Assay: immunoSEQ multiplex PCR; the TCRdb copy retains only in-frame clones and omits some. The repertoire holds a few million clones, with about 93% as singletons. CD8 cells classed as naive were CD45RO-negative and positively selected for CCR7, excluding terminally differentiated effector memory CD45RA+ cells. The sample comprised naive CD8+ T cells from PBMCs. The source of these receptors is a man younger than 35 in good health. Some clones in this sample may be carry-over from other donors' samples.

The chain recombines TRBV9 with TRBJ2-7; D perhaps matches TRBD2 (6 bases). V shed 4 bases and J shed 2 bases, with 13 bases lying between them. CDR1 SGDLS and CDR2 YYNGEE come from the germline V gene. The CDR3 extends over 14 amino acids. The CDR3 DNA reads as TGTGCCAGCAGCCTTGGGACTGGTCCCTACGAGCAGTACTTC. Protein: CASSLGTGPYEQYF.

The chain couples TRBV7-3 to TRBJ2-7; D might be TRBD2 (5 bases). The CDR3 is 12 amino acids. Germline CDR1 and CDR2: SGHTA and FQGTGA. V lost 5 bases to trimming and J lost 7 bases, with 12 bases between them. Written as DNA, the CDR3 is TGTGCCAGCAGCCCGCCGTGGAGGGAGCAGTACTTC. Its protein is CASSPPWREQYF.

The genes are TRBV6-5 and TRBJ2-3; D gene unclear. The CDR3 is 13 amino acids. Germline values: CDR1 MNHEY, CDR2 SVGAGI. Trimming took off 7 bases at V and 4 bases at J, with 12 bases between the two ends. CDR3 nucleotides: TGTGCCAGCATGAAAACCCCAGCAGATACGCAGTATTTT. Translation: CASMKTPADTQYF.

The V gene is TRBV7-9, the J gene TRBJ2-7, with TRBD1 as a possible D gene (5 bases). V was pared by 1 base and J by 6 bases, with 22 bases between. Germline-derived CDR1 and CDR2 are SEHNR and FQNEAQ (reference sequence). The length of the CDR3 is 17 residues. CDR3 protein: CASSLGGRATTGSEQYF. CDR3 in DNA: TGTGCCAGCAGCTTAGGGGGCCGGGCTACGACGGGTTCCGAGCAGTACTTC.

The gene calls are TRBV2 and TRBJ2-7, with D uncertain. CDR3 length: 11 amino acids. Trimming shortened V by 8 bases and J by 1 base, and 6 bases separated the two germline ends. Germline-derived CDR1 and CDR2 are SNHLY and FYNNEI. The CDR3 reads CASYGSYEQYF. In DNA, the CDR3 is TGTGCCAGCTATGGTTCCTACGAGCAGTACTTC.

The V and J genes are TRBV7-2 and TRBJ2-3; D ambiguous. This CDR3 spans 16 amino acids. Per the germline V gene, CDR1 is SGHTA and CDR2 is FQGNSA. V lost 3 bases and J 0 bases, leaving 13 bases between the germline ends. Written as DNA, the CDR3 is TGTGCCAGCAGCTTCGAGAGTCTCTCCAGCACAGATACGCAGTATTTT. The encoded protein is CASSFESLSSTDTQYF.

Of note for this clone: Other DNA variants within this sample encode the same CDR3. This chain links TRBV9 with TRBJ2-5; possibly TRBD1 for D (6 bases). The CDR3 runs to 14 residues. The germline V gene encodes CDR1 SGDLS and CDR2 YYNGEE. V was trimmed by 0 bases and J by 5 bases, leaving 11 bases between them. Here the CDR3 DNA reads TGTGCCAGCAGCGTAGGGGGGCGCAGGGAGACCCAGTACTTC. Translating it yields CASSVGGRRETQYF. The entire variable domain, with the rest obtained from reference TRBV9 and TRBJ2-5, is as follows: DSGVTQTPKHLITATGQRVTLRCSPRSGDLSVYWYQQSLDQGLQFLIQYYNGEERAKGNILERFSAQQFPDLHSELNLSSLELGDSALYFCASSVGGRRETQYFGPGTRLLVL.

The rearrangement uses TRBV7-9 and TRBJ2-7; possible D gene TRBD1, 6 bases. The germline gives CDR1 SEHNR, CDR2 FQNEAQ (reference sequence). The CDR3 is made up of 13 amino acids. With 0 bases removed from V and 6 bases from J, the gap between germline ends came to 9 bases. CDR3 in DNA: TGTGCCAGCAGCTTAGCACAGGGACCCGAGCAGTACTTC. Protein sequence: CASSLAQGPEQYF.

This sequence joins TRBV7-3 and TRBJ2-1; perhaps TRBD2 as D (6 bases). V was shortened by 1 base and J by 7 bases, with 14 bases between the two germline ends. The CDR3 runs 15 residues. The germline V gene has CDR1 SGHTA and CDR2 FQGTGA. The CDR3 sequence is CASSLNGGLGNEQFF. In DNA, the CDR3 is TGTGCCAGCAGCTTAAACGGGGGATTGGGTAATGAGCAGTTCTTC.

The chain uses TRBV7-9 and TRBJ1-6; D is uncertain. Trimming cost V 0 bases and J 9 bases, with 9 bases left between them. CDR1 and CDR2 from the germline V gene are SEHNR and FQNEAQ (reference sequence). The CDR3 has 14 residues. The CDR3 loop reads CASSLAPTGSPLHF. The CDR3 coding sequence is TGTGCCAGCAGCTTAGCTCCAACGGGTTCACCCCTCCACTTT. Full variable domain (rest looked up from reference TRBV7-9 and TRBJ1-6): DTGVSQNPRHKITKRGQNVTFRCDPISEHNRLYWYRQTLGQGPEFLTYFQNEAQLEKSRLLSDRFSAERPKGSFSTLEIQRTEQGDSAMYLCASSLAPTGSPLHFGNGTRLTVT.

For this clone: This specimen includes other DNA sequences encoding the same CDR3. This sequence joins TRBV7-9 and TRBJ1-1, with 11 bases lining up with TRBD1. V lost 5 bases and J lost 4; bases outside the gene matches: 9. Germline V gene lookup returns CDR1 SEHNR and CDR2 FQNEAQ (reference sequence). The CDR3 runs 16 residues. The CDR3 region has the DNA TGTGCCAGCAGCCTGTGGGACAGGGGGTTGCTCACTGAAGCTTTCTTT. This sequence encodes CASSLWDRGLLTEAFF.

The rearrangement joins TRBV6-5 to TRBJ1-2; D not resolved. Looked up from germline, CDR1 is MNHEY and CDR2 is SVGAGI. Trimming removed 6 bases from V and 3 bases from J, with 14 bases in between. The CDR3 runs to 14 residues. For the CDR3, the DNA is TGTGCCAGCAGCCCCGAGGGCCTTGACTATGGCTACACCTTC. Translation gives CASSPEGLDYGYTF.

The genes are TRBV28 and TRBJ2-7, with TRBD2 matching over 12 bases. This CDR3 comprises 15 residues. With V trimmed by 6 bases and J by 3 bases, 6 bases remained unmatched. Germline CDR1 reads MDHEN; CDR2 reads SYDVKM. The CDR3 loop is CASRTSGRLGYEQYF. The DNA for the CDR3 is TGTGCCAGCAGGACTAGCGGGAGACTCGGCTACGAGCAGTACTTC.

The chain couples TRBV27 to TRBJ2-7; D is uncertain. The V and J ends lost 2 bases and 3 bases respectively, with 14 bases between them. Germline CDR1 is MNHEY and CDR2 is SMNVEV (reference sequence). This CDR3 comprises 15 residues. DNA of the CDR3: TGTGCCAGCAGTTTAGGGGTCCCCGGAAACTACGAGCAGTACTTC. Encoded protein: CASSLGVPGNYEQYF.

The CDR3 loop is CASSFRSADPYEQYF. In nucleotides, the CDR3 is TGTGCCAGCAGCTTTAGGTCGGCGGACCCCTACGAGCAGTACTTC. The chain employs TRBV7-8 and TRBJ2-7; no firm D call. Germline-derived CDR1 and CDR2 are SGHVS and FQNEAQ. V lost 3 bases, J lost 2 bases, and 14 bases lay in between. The CDR3 is made up of 15 amino acids.

V is TRBV29-1 and J is TRBJ1-6; TRBD1 matches 9 bases. The CDR3 extends over 17 amino acids. J gave up 7 bases and V 0 bases, and 10 bases lay outside the gene matches. Germline loops: CDR1 SQVTM, CDR2 ANQGSEA. Written as DNA, the CDR3 is TGCAGCGTTGAAGATCCCCCCCGGGACAGGGCGAATTCACCCCTCCACTTT. Its protein product is CSVEDPPRDRANSPLHF. The full variable domain, in which reference TRBV29-1 and TRBJ1-6 provide the parts outside the CDR3, is SAVISQKPSRDICQRGTSLTIQCQVDSQVTMMFWYRQQPGQSLTLIATANQGSEATYESGFVIDKFPISRPNLTFSTLTVSNMSPEDSSIYLCSVEDPPRDRANSPLHFGNGTRLTVT.

This chain connects TRBV10-3 to TRBJ2-1, with D tentatively TRBD1 (6 bases). V was cut by 3 bases and J by 8 bases, with 11 bases left in between. CDR1 is ENHRY and CDR2 is SYGVKD in the germline V gene. This CDR3 contains 13 residues. The CDR3 sequence: CAISDQGPDEQFF. The CDR3 DNA reads TGTGCCATCAGTGATCAGGGGCCCGATGAGCAGTTCTTC.

This chain joins TRBV6-5 and TRBJ2-7; the D call may be TRBD1 or TRBD2 (5 bases each). Germline V lookup: CDR1 MNHEY, CDR2 SVGAGI. This CDR3 has 13 amino acids. The germline V and J ends were trimmed by 6 bases and 3 bases, with 12 bases remaining between them. The CDR3: CASSLRGHYEQYF. The CDR3, as DNA: TGTGCCAGCAGCCTCCGGGGCCACTACGAGCAGTACTTC.

For this clone: This specimen includes other DNA sequences encoding the same CDR3. The chain is built from TRBV15 and TRBJ1-1, with 7 bases identical to TRBD1. Per the germline V gene, CDR1 is LNHNV and CDR2 is YYDKDF (reference sequence). V lost 0 bases to trimming and J lost 2 bases; unmatched junction nucleotides: 6. The CDR3 runs to 16 residues. The CDR3 sequence is CATSRDRDRLNTEAFF. CDR3 sequence (DNA): TGTGCCACCAGCAGAGATCGGGACAGACTAAACACTGAAGCTTTCTTT.

DNA for the CDR3: TGTGCCAGCAGTCCACACCCAGACCCAACGAACACCGGGGAGCTGTTTTTT. This encodes CASSPHPDPTNTGELFF. This chain uses TRBV11-3 with TRBJ2-2; D is uncertain. The CDR3 extends over 17 amino acids. The V gene lost 6 bases and the J gene lost 0 bases, with 17 bases spanning the gap. Germline CDR1 SGHNT, CDR2 YENEEA. The entire variable domain, with the rest obtained from reference TRBV11-3 and TRBJ2-2, is as follows: EAGVVQSPRYKIIEKKQPVAFWCNPISGHNTLYWYLQNLGQGPELLIRYENEEAVDDSQLPKDRFSAERLKGVDSTLKIQPAELGDSAVYLCASSPHPDPTNTGELFFGEGSRLTVL.

The chain links TRBV13 to TRBJ2-7; D remains unclear. V lost 2 bases to trimming and J lost 12 bases, with 14 bases between them. The germline gives CDR1 PRHDT, CDR2 FYEKMQ (reference sequence). The CDR3 spans 12 residues. The CDR3 region is CASSLRGRLLYF. CDR3 sequence (DNA): TGTGCCAGCAGCTTAAGAGGTCGGCTTTTGTACTTC.

The chain employs TRBV7-2 and TRBJ2-1, with 10 bases identical to TRBD2. Per germline, CDR1 SGHTA and CDR2 FQGNSA. J lost 8 bases, V lost 5 bases, and 12 bases had no gene match. CDR3 length: 16 residues. Here the CDR3 reads CASSQRTSGRGDEQFF. As DNA, the CDR3 is TGTGCCAGCAGCCAGAGGACTAGCGGAAGAGGGGATGAGCAGTTCTTC.

This chain joins TRBV13 and TRBJ1-2, with D possibly being TRBD1 (6 bases). This CDR3 region has 14 residues. Germline-derived CDR1 and CDR2 are PRHDT and FYEKMQ (reference sequence). V lost 4 bases, J lost 2 bases, and 11 bases lay in between. The CDR3 loop reads CASSSKTGNYGYTF. CDR3 coding DNA: TGTGCCAGCAGCTCAAAGACAGGAAACTATGGCTACACCTTC.

The chain recombines TRBV29-1 with TRBJ2-1; no definite D call. Trimming stripped 1 base from V and 7 bases from J, with 17 bases between. CDR3 size: 15 residues. Germline V gene sequence: CDR1 SQVTM, CDR2 ANQGSEA. For the CDR3, the DNA is TGCAGCGTTGAAGCCCCCCTGAACATTAGGAATGAGCAGTTCTTC. Translation gives CSVEAPLNIRNEQFF.

This chain connects TRBV29-1 to TRBJ1-2; D unclear. From germline, CDR1 is SQVTM and CDR2 ANQGSEA. The CDR3 contains 11 residues. V was pared by 6 bases and J by 5 bases, with 10 bases between. The CDR3 DNA reads TGCAGCGTCAGGAACCCATATGGCTACACCTTC. Protein product: CSVRNPYGYTF.

The gene calls are TRBV15 and TRBJ2-7; D may correspond to TRBD1 or TRBD2 (5 bases each). Trimming pared 3 bases from V and 5 bases from J, leaving 17 bases between. The CDR3 runs 15 residues. CDR1 and CDR2 from the germline V gene are LNHNV and YYDKDF (reference sequence). CDR3 sequence reads: CATSRGDGSGDEQYF. DNA of the CDR3: TGTGCCACCAGCAGGGGGGATGGGTCGGGCGACGAGCAGTACTTC.

This chain joins TRBV5-6 and TRBJ1-1; the match to TRBD1 covers 8 bases. V dropped 4 bases and J dropped 6; count of bases not matched to a gene: 8. The germline V gene has CDR1 SGHDT and CDR2 YYEEEE. The CDR3 contains 14 residues. This chain's CDR3 is CASSGADRVAEAFF. The CDR3 DNA follows: TGTGCCAGCAGCGGGGCGGACAGGGTTGCTGAAGCTTTCTTT.

Regarding this clone: One end of the junction does not line up with germline, which may come from a read error. The genes are TRBV2 and TRBJ1-1; weak D call: TRBD1 (5 bases). Germline loops: CDR1 SNHLY, CDR2 FYNNEI. The CDR3 is 13 residues long. DNA of the CDR3: TGTGCCAGCCCACTCGGGGGGAACTCTGAAGCTTTCTTT. Residues: CASPLGGNSEAFF.

The chain combines TRBV7-8 with TRBJ1-2, with 7 bases matching TRBD1. J was trimmed by 7 bases and V by 5 bases; bases with no gene match: 10. The length of the CDR3 is 14 residues. CDR1 and CDR2 from the germline V gene are SGHVS and FQNEAQ. CDR3 protein: CASSLLGQTTGYTF. The DNA for the CDR3 is TGTGCCAGCAGCCTTTTGGGACAGACTACTGGCTACACCTTC.

This chain connects TRBV14 to TRBJ2-7; 11 bases fit TRBD2. Looked up from germline, CDR1 is SGHDN and CDR2 is FVKESK. The V segment lost 2 bases and the J segment 0 bases; nucleotides outside the gene matches: 3. The CDR3 covers 16 residues. The DNA for the CDR3 is TGTGCCAGCAGCCAACGGACTAGCGGGCCCTCCTACGAGCAGTACTTC. Residues: CASSQRTSGPSYEQYF.

This chain uses TRBV25-1 with TRBJ2-2; D is unclear. This CDR3 comprises 12 residues. In germline, CDR1 is MGHDK, CDR2 SYGVNS. Trimming cost V 7 bases and J 5 bases, with 8 bases left between them. The CDR3 reads CASTLKTGELFF. DNA of the CDR3: TGTGCCAGCACCCTTAAAACCGGGGAGCTGTTTTTT.